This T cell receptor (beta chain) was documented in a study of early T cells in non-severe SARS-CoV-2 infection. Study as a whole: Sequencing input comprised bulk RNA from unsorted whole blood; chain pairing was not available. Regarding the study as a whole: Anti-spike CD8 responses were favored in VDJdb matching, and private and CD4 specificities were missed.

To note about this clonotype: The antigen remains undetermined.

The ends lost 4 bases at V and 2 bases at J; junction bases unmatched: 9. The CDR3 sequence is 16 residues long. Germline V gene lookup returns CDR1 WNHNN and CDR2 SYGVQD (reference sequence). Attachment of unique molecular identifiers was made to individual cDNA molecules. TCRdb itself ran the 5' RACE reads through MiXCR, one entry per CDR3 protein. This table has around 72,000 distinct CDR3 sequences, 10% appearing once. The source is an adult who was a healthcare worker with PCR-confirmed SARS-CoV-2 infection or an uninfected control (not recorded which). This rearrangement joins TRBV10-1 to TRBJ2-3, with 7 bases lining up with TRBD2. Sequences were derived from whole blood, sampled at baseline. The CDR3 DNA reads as TGCGCCAGCAGTGGCCAGCGGGGTTCTCTCACAGATACGCAGTATTTT. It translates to CASSGQRGSLTDTQYF.